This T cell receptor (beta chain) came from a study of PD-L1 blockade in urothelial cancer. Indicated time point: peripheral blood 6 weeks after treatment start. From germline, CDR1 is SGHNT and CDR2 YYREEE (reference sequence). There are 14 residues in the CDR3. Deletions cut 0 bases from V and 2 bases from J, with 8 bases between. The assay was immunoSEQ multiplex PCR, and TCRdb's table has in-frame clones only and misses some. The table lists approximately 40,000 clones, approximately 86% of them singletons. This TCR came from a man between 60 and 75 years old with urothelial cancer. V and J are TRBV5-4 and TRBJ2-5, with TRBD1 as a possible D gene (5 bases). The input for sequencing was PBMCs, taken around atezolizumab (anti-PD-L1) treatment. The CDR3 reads CASSLATAQETQYF. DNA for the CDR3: TGTGCCAGCAGCTTGGCGACAGCGCAAGAGACCCAGTACTTC.